The source of this T cell receptor beta chain is a study of T cells in Graves' hyperthyroidism and ophthalmopathy. Notes on the study in general: Through a model of 13 V-J features, ophthalmopathy was separated from stable hyperthyroidism.

The TCR beta CDR3 regions underwent amplification using RNA transcripts as the source. The HTBI primer set served for first-round RT-PCR of the TCR CDR3. TCRdb processed the multiplex PCR reads anew with MiXCR; each CDR3 protein has one entry. The sample lists approximately 58,000 distinct CDR3 sequences, less than 50% seen once, with 12% in the top ten. Germline V gives CDR1 SGHRS, CDR2 YFSETQ. V lost 0 bases and J lost 0; bases outside the gene matches: 3. This CDR3 region has 15 residues. This clonotype was detected ten times or more. Its specificity is unknown. Uncontrolled infection, other autoimmune disease, pregnancy or lactation excluded patients. Fresh 10 ml peripheral blood yielded PBMCs.

This receptor was identified in a woman younger than 45 with Graves' ophthalmopathy. The sequenced sample was blood. The rearrangement joins TRBV5-1 to TRBJ2-7; TRBD1 agrees at 7 bases. CDR3 coding DNA: TGCGCCAGCAGCTTGGGACAGGGAAGCTCCTACGAGCAGTACTTC. It encodes CASSLGQGSSYEQYF.